These T cell receptor beta chains were read from a single sample in a study of blood T cell repertoires in COVID-19. TCRdb keeps only in-frame clones here, not all; method: immunoSEQ multiplex PCR. The table has roughly 320,000 clones, roughly 86% seen once. The sequenced sample was peripheral blood. The receptor source for this set is a woman aged 30 to 39 with COVID-19, enrolled during active disease. CDR3s include the opening cysteine and the closing phenylalanine or tryptophan. The order of the fields is V gene, J gene, clone size, D gene, CDR3 protein, CDR3 DNA. D genes are given only for firm matches. Not all rows give a size; the values are once, few, many and, for expanded clones, a class.

TRBV5-1	TRBJ1-6	.	TRBD1	CASSQQGGSPLHF	TGCGCCAGCAGCCAGCAGGGGGGTTCACCCCTCCACTTT
TRBV5-4	TRBJ1-3	.	.	CASSPEPQGSGNTIYF	TGTGCCAGCAGCCCCGAACCACAGGGATCTGGAAACACCATATATTTT
TRBV5-6	TRBJ1-4	once	.	CASSRVATNEKLFF	TGTGCCAGCAGCCGGGTTGCAACTAATGAAAAACTGTTTTTT
TRBV27	TRBJ1-6	.	TRBD1	CASSLYLPGQGGRSPLHF	TGTGCCAGCAGTTTATATCTACCGGGACAGGGGGGACGTTCACCCCTCCACTTT
TRBV2	TRBJ2-1	.	.	CASSRRGAGEQFF	TGTGCCAGCTCCCGGCGCGGGGCAGGTGAGCAGTTCTTC
TRBV7-2	TRBJ2-3	.	TRBD2	CASSQTSGVTTDTQYF	TGTGCCAGCAGCCAGACTAGCGGGGTGACCACAGATACGCAGTATTTT
TRBV2	TRBJ1-2	.	TRBD1	CASRGTRDSRGYTF	TGTGCCAGCAGAGGTACCCGGGACAGCCGGGGCTACACCTTC
TRBV4-2	TRBJ2-1	once	TRBD2	CASRLLAGGPDEQFF	TGTGCCAGCAGGCTACTAGCGGGGGGGCCTGATGAGCAGTTCTTC
TRBV25-1	TRBJ1-2	few	.	CASSEGGNYGYTF	TGTGCCAGCAGTGAAGGGGGCAACTATGGCTACACCTTC
TRBV27	TRBJ1-5	few	TRBD1	CASSFLGTGEQPQHF	TGTGCCAGCAGTTTCTTAGGGACAGGGGAACAGCCCCAGCATTTT
TRBV15	TRBJ1-3	.	.	CATSRDRSGNTIYF	TGTGCCACCAGCAGAGACAGGTCTGGAAACACCATATATTTT
TRBV10-3	TRBJ1-1	.	TRBD1	CAISEGTGVRNTEAFF	TGTGCCATCAGTGAGGGGACAGGGGTGAGGAACACTGAAGCTTTCTTT
TRBV24-1	TRBJ1-2	.	.	CATSDLRLSHGYTF	TGTGCCACCAGTGATTTGCGGTTGTCGCATGGCTACACCTTC
TRBV11-2	TRBJ2-3	.	TRBD1	CASSFPGQATDTQYF	TGTGCCAGCAGCTTTCCGGGACAGGCCACAGATACGCAGTATTTT
TRBV11-3	TRBJ1-6	.	TRBD1	CASSFGGTANSPLHF	TGTGCCAGCAGCTTTGGTGGGACAGCAAATTCACCCCTCCACTTT
TRBV3-1/TRBV3-2	TRBJ2-1	medium-sized	.	CASSQETLYNEQFF	TGTGCCAGCAGCCAAGAGACTTTGTACAATGAGCAGTTCTTC
TRBV2	TRBJ2-5	.	.	CASKLGTGEETQYF	TGTGCCAGCAAGTTGGGGACTGGAGAAGAGACCCAGTACTTC
TRBV7-9	TRBJ2-5	few	TRBD2	CASSVSGGAWETQYF	TGTGCCAGCAGCGTTAGCGGGGGGGCCTGGGAGACCCAGTACTTC
TRBV13	TRBJ2-3	.	.	CASSLSRALTDTQYF	TGTGCCAGCAGCTTGAGCAGGGCCCTCACAGATACGCAGTATTTT
TRBV2	TRBJ1-5	.	.	CASSEDGRRGSQPQHF	TGTGCCAGCAGCGAAGACGGACGCCGGGGGAGTCAGCCCCAGCATTTT
TRBV7-8	TRBJ1-1	.	.	CASSLGLGANTEAFF	TGTGCCAGCAGCTTAGGATTGGGGGCGAACACTGAAGCTTTCTTT
TRBV10-3	TRBJ1-3	.	TRBD1	CAIGGGEGNTIYF	TGTGCCATCGGAGGGGGCGAAGGAAACACCATATATTTT
TRBV6-5	TRBJ1-6	.	.	CASSPRGADNSPLHF	TGTGCCAGCAGTCCTCGGGGGGCGGATAATTCACCCCTCCACTTT
TRBV7-2	TRBJ1-5	.	TRBD1	CASSFSGTGGAKQPQHF	TGTGCCAGCAGCTTTAGCGGGACAGGGGGCGCGAAGCAGCCCCAGCATTTT
TRBV6-2/TRBV6-3	TRBJ1-5	once	.	CASSYGQGYGNQPQHF	TGTGCCAGCAGTTACGGCCAGGGTTACGGCAATCAGCCCCAGCATTTT
TRBV2	TRBJ2-2	.	TRBD1	CASSPDRSVGELFF	TGTGCCAGCAGCCCGGACAGGTCGGTCGGGGAGCTGTTTTTT
TRBV7-9	TRBJ1-1	.	.	CASMGRGTEAFF	TGTGCCAGCATGGGCAGAGGGACTGAAGCTTTCTTT
TRBV6-5	TRBJ1-5	.	.	CASSPVSHQPQHF	TGTGCCAGCAGCCCCGTTTCCCATCAGCCCCAGCATTTT
TRBV7-2	TRBJ1-4	.	.	CASSLYGSGTNEKLFF	TGTGCCAGCAGCTTATATGGGAGTGGGACTAATGAAAAACTGTTTTTT